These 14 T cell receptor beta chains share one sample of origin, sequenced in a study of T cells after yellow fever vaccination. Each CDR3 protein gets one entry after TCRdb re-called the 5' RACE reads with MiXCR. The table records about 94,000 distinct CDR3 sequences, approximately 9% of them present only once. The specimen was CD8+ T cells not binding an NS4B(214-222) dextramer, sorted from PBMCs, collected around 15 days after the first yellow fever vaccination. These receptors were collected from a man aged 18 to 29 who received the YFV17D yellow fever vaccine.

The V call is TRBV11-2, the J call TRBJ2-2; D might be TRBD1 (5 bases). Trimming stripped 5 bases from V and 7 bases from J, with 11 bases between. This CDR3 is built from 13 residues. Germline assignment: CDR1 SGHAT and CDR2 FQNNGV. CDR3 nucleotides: TGTGCCAGCAGCATTACAGGTTACGGGGAGCTGTTTTTT. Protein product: CASSITGYGELFF.

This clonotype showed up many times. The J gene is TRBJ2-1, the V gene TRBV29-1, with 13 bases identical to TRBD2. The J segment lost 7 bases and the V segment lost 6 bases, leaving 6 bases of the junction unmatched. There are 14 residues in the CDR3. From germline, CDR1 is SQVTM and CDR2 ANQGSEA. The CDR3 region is CSVKGLAGKNEQFF. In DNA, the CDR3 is TGCAGCGTAAAGGGACTAGCGGGGAAGAATGAGCAGTTCTTC.

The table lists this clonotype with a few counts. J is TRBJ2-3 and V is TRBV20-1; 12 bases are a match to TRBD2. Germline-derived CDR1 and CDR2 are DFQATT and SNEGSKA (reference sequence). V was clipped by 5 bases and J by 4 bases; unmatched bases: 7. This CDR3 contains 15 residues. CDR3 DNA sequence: TGCAGTGCTCATCTAGCGGGGGGGCCAGCAGATACGCAGTATTTT. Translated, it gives CSAHLAGGPADTQYF.

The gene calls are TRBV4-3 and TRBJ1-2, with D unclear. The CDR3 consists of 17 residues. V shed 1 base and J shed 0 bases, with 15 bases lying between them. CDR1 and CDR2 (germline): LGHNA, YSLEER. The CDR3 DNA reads TGCGCCAGCAGCCAAGCCCTCTTTCGAGGTCCTAACTATGGCTACACCTTC. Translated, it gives CASSQALFRGPNYGYTF.

The DNA for the CDR3 is TGTGCCAGCAGCCCAGGACAGGGGGGTTTCAATGAGCAGTTCTTC. Protein product: CASSPGQGGFNEQFF. The rearrangement joins TRBV5-6 to TRBJ2-1, with 10 bases lining up with TRBD1. Trimming at V came to 4 bases and at J to 6 bases, leaving 7 bases not matched to a gene. The CDR3 is 15 amino acids. CDR1 is SGHDT, CDR2 YYEEEE, per germline.

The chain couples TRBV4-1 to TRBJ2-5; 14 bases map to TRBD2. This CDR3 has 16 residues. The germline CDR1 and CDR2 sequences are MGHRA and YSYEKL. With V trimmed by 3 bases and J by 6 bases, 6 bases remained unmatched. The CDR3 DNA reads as TGCGCCAGCAGCCAGCCGGGACTAGCGGGAGTGAAGACCCAGTACTTC. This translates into CASSQPGLAGVKTQYF.

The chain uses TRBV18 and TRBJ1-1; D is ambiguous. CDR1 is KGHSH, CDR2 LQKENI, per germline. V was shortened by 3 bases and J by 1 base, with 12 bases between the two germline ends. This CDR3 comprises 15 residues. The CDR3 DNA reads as TGTGCCAGCTCACCGCCCCTCCTTACGAACACTGAAGCTTTCTTT. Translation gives CASSPPLLTNTEAFF.

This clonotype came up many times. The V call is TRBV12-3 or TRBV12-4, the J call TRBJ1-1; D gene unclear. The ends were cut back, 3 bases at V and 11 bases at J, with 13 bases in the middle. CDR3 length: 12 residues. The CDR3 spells CASSFGSGVAFF. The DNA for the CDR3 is TGTGCCAGCAGTTTCGGATCGGGCGTCGCTTTCTTT.

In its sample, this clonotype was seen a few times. CDR3 nucleotide sequence: TGTGCCAGCAACACGGGTGGAGGGGCGTATTCACCCCTCCACTTT. Amino acids: CASNTGGGAYSPLHF. The chain combines TRBV5-4 with TRBJ1-6, with D tentatively TRBD1 (5 bases). V shed 6 bases and J shed 8 bases, with 18 bases lying between them. The CDR3 is 15 amino acids. Germline-derived CDR1 and CDR2 are SGHNT and YYREEE (reference sequence). The full variable domain, with the rest looked up from reference TRBV5-4 and TRBJ1-6, is ETGVTQSPTHLIKTRGQQVTLRCSSQSGHNTVSWYQQALGQGPQFIFQYYREEENGRGNFPPRFSGLQFPNYSSELNVNALELDDSALYLCASNTGGGAYSPLHFGNGTRLTVT.

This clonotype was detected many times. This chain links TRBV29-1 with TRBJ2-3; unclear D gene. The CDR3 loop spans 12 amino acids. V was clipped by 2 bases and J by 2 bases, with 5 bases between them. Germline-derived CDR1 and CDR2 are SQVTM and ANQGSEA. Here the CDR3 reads CSVEPATDTQYF. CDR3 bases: TGCAGCGTTGAACCCGCCACAGATACGCAGTATTTT.

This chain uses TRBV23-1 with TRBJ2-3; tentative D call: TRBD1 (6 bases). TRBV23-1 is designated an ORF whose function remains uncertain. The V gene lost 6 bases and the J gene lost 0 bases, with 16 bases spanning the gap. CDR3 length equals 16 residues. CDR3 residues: CASRRPGQTSTDTQYF. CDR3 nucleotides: TGCGCCAGCAGGCGACCTGGACAGACTAGCACAGATACGCAGTATTTT.

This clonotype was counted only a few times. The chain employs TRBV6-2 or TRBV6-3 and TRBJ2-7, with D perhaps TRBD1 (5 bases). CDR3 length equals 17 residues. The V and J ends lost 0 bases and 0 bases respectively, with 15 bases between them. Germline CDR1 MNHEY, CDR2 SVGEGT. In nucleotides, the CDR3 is TGTGCCAGCAGTTACTCGATTTCGACAGAGAGCTCCTACGAGCAGTACTTC. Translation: CASSYSISTESSYEQYF.

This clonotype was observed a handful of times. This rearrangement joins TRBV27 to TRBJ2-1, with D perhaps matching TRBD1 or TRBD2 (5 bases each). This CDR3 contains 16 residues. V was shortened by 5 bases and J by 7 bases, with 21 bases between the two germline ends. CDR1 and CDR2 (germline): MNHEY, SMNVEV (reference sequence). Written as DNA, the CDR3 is TGTGCCAGCAGTATACCGCCGGGGCCGAATCGGAATGAGCAGTTCTTC. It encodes CASSIPPGPNRNEQFF.

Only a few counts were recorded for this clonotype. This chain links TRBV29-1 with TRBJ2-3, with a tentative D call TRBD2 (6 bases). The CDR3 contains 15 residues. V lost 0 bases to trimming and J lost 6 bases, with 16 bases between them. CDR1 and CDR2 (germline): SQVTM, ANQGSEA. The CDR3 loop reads CSVEDQARGADTQYF. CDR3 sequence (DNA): TGCAGCGTTGAAGATCAGGCCCGCGGGGCGGATACGCAGTATTTT.